The 12 T cell receptor beta chains below all came from one sample that was sequenced in a study of T cells in women clearing cervical HPV infection. Sequencing was performed with immunoSEQ multiplex PCR; in TCRdb, only in-frame clones are kept and a portion is missing. The sample totals about 33,000 clones. Sequencing was done on a sample of blood buffy coat. The receptors shown here come from a woman between 18 and 75 years old with a cervical HPV16 infection that either progressed to CIN3+ or cleared (not recorded which).

About this clone: The read ends 3 residues before the CDR3 terminus; that terminus is restored from the germline J gene. V gene TRBV7-9 combines with J gene TRBJ1-2; TRBD1 agrees at 7 bases. This CDR3 contains 15 residues. Germline assignment: CDR1 SEHNR and CDR2 FQNEAQ (reference sequence). The part of the CDR3 DNA that was read is TGTGCCAGCAGCTTAGTCGAGGGGGCGCAAAACGAC. It translates to CASSLVEGAQND. The full-length CDR3 reads as CASSLVEGAQNDYTF. The whole variable domain, remainder taken from reference TRBV7-9 and TRBJ1-2, is DTGVSQNPRHKITKRGQNVTFRCDPISEHNRLYWYRQTLGQGPEFLTYFQNEAQLEKSRLLSDRFSAERPKGSFSTLEIQRTEQGDSAMYLCASSLVEGAQNDYTFGSGTRLTVV.

As regards this clone: The read halts 3 residues ahead of the CDR3 end, with the missing end drawn from the germline J gene. This chain connects TRBV5-6 to TRBJ2-1, with D maybe TRBD1 (6 bases). V was shortened by 0 bases and J by 9 bases, with 13 bases between the two germline ends. Germline lookup yields CDR1 SGHDT and CDR2 YYEEEE. This CDR3 comprises 14 residues. The CDR3 sequence is CASSLGGLFREQFF. The CDR3 DNA, read in part, is TGTGCCAGCAGCTTGGGGGGGCTTTTCCGTGAG.

For this clone: The DNA ends 3 residues before the CDR3 does, and the rest of the CDR3 is filled in from the germline J gene. J is TRBJ2-7 and V is TRBV10-3; D gene uncertain. CDR1 is ENHRY and CDR2 is SYGVKD in the germline V gene. This CDR3 comprises 16 residues. V lost 0 bases and J 1 base, leaving 13 bases between the germline ends. CDR3 sequence: CAISESPSQRSYEQYF. CDR3 DNA (partial): TGTGCCATCAGTGAGTCACCGTCCCAGAGGTCCTACGAG.

Note on this clone: Read coverage stops 3 residues before the CDR3 terminus; the germline J gene supplies the remainder. The chain couples TRBV7-8 to TRBJ2-2; D might be TRBD2 (6 bases). CDR3 size: 16 residues. Between the trimmed V and J ends, which lost 5 bases and 4 bases, there was a span of 17 bases. Germline CDR1 and CDR2: SGHVS and FQNEAQ. The sequenced CDR3 bases are TGTGCCAGCAGCCGCCTCAGGCTAGCGAGCACCGGGGAG. Its translation: CASSRLRLASTGE. The CDR3 in its entirety is CASSRLRLASTGELFF.

The part of the CDR3 DNA that was read is TGTGCCAGCATCCAAGGACAGGGGGCAGTTGTTCGC. Translation gives CASIQGQGAVVR. The entire CDR3 reads CASIQGQGAVVRYTF. This chain joins TRBV28 and TRBJ1-2; 11 nucleotides agree with TRBD1. The read ends 3 residues before the CDR3 terminus; that terminus is restored from the germline J gene. The CDR3 has 15 residues. CDR1 is MDHEN and CDR2 is SYDVKM in the germline V gene.

As regards this clone: The CDR3 end lies 3 residues beyond the end of the read and is filled in from the germline J gene. This sequence joins TRBV2 and TRBJ1-1; D is undetermined. V was pared by 6 bases and J by 0 bases, with 8 bases between. The V gene's germline CDR1 is SNHLY and CDR2 FYNNEI. This CDR3 has 13 amino acids. CDR3 region: CASRAEMNTEAFF. Partial CDR3 DNA: TGTGCCAGCAGGGCGGAGATGAACACTGAA.

As regards this clone: The read terminates 3 residues ahead of where the CDR3 ends, so the germline J gene completes it. The chain combines TRBV5-6 with TRBJ1-5; TRBD1 aligns across 7 bases. The junction had 4 bases not matched to a gene; V was cut back by 2 bases and J by 5 bases. CDR3 length: 14 amino acids. Germline CDR1 and CDR2: SGHDT and YYEEEE. CDR3 loop: CASSLGGSHQPQHF. The covered CDR3 bases are TGTGCCAGCAGCTTAGGGGGCTCCCATCAGCCC.

With respect to this clone: The CDR3 extends 3 residues past the end of the read, so its final part is completed from the germline J gene. The rearrangement links TRBV29-1 to TRBJ1-3; D gene ambiguous. Germline V gene sequence: CDR1 SQVTM, CDR2 ANQGSEA. V lost 2 bases and J 0 bases, leaving 5 bases between the germline ends. This CDR3 comprises 13 residues. The CDR3 spells CSVEPSSGNTIYF. The sequenced CDR3 bases are TGCAGCGTTGAACCCAGCTCTGGAAACACC.

CDR3 bases read: TGCGCCAGCAGGTCCGGGACTTCTATTTACAATGAG. Encoded protein: CASRSGTSIYNE. Given in full, the CDR3 is CASRSGTSIYNEQFF. The chain links TRBV4-1 to TRBJ2-1; tentatively, D is TRBD2 (6 bases). Coverage ceases 3 residues before the CDR3 finishes, and the germline J gene fills in the end. Per germline, CDR1 MGHRA and CDR2 YSYEKL. The CDR3 length is 15 residues. V lost 6 bases, J lost 4 bases, and 16 bases lay in between.

With regard to this clone: Coverage ceases 3 residues before the CDR3 finishes, and the germline J gene fills in the end. V usage is TRBV7-9 and J usage is TRBJ2-1, with 8 bases fitting TRBD2. The V segment lost 3 bases and the J segment 5 bases; nucleotides outside the gene matches: 3. Per the germline V gene, CDR1 is SEHNR and CDR2 is FQNEAQ (reference sequence). The CDR3 covers 14 residues. The DNA read from the CDR3 is TGTGCCAGCAGCTTCGGACTAGCCGACAATGAG. It yields the protein CASSFGLADNE. From start to end, the CDR3 is CASSFGLADNEQFF.

Comment on this clone: The CDR3 end falls 3 residues outside the read, so it is completed with the germline J gene. This chain links TRBV5-1 with TRBJ1-1, with 8 bases aligning to TRBD1. V was pared by 4 bases and J by 6 bases, with 8 bases of the junction left unmatched. This CDR3 region has 14 residues. CDR1 and CDR2 from the germline V gene are SGHRS and YFSETQ. The CDR3: CASSPWTGKSEAFF. CDR3 bases read: TGCGCCAGCAGCCCGTGGACAGGGAAATCTGAA. Full variable domain (missing parts from reference TRBV5-1 and TRBJ1-1): KAGVTQTPRYLIKTRGQQVTLSCSPISGHRSVSWYQQTPGQGLQFLFEYFSETQRNKGNFPGRFSGRQFSNSRSEMNVSTLELGDSALYLCASSPWTGKSEAFFGQGTRLTVV.

A word on this clone: The read falls 3 residues short of the CDR3 end, and the missing part is taken from the germline J gene. The rearrangement links TRBV7-8 to TRBJ1-2; tentatively, D is TRBD1 (5 bases). The CDR3 length is 13 residues. Germline lookup yields CDR1 SGHVS and CDR2 FQNEAQ. The CDR3 DNA, read in part, is TGTGCCAGCAGCCCGGGGGGTACGAGGGGC. Translating gives CASSPGGTRG. The full CDR3 is CASSPGGTRGYTF.